This is a list of T cell receptor beta chains from one sample in a study of cytomegalovirus exposure and HLA in healthy donors. Sequenced by immunoSEQ multiplex PCR; TCRdb stores in-frame clones only, minus some. Here the sample spans fewer than 150,000 clones, less than 85% being singletons. The sample taken for sequencing was PBMCs. These receptor sequences come from a man in his forties in good health and CMV-seropositive. Both conserved end residues are part of each CDR3. A D gene is named only where the DNA matches it firmly. Clone size is given for some rows only: seen once, a few or many times, or a class if the clone is expanded.

DNA: TGTGCCAGCAGTGGGCTAGCGGGAGTTAGCTACGAGCAGTACTTC; CDR3: CASSGLAGVSYEQYF; size: -; D: TRBD2; J: TRBJ2-7; length: 15; V: TRBV25-1
DNA: TGCGCCAGCAGCCAAGATGTGCAGGTCCCCTCCTATGGCTACACCTTC; CDR3: CASSQDVQVPSYGYTF; size: -; D: -; J: TRBJ1-2; length: 16; V: TRBV4-3
DNA: TGTGCCAGCAGACTGGGACAGCTCAATCAGCCCCAGCATTTT; CDR3: CASRLGQLNQPQHF; size: few; D: TRBD1; J: TRBJ1-5; length: 14; V: TRBV28
DNA: TGTGCCAGTAGTATAGATCTATTAGCGGGGAGTCCGAACACCGGGGAGCTGTTTTTT; CDR3: CASSIDLLAGSPNTGELFF; size: -; D: TRBD2; J: TRBJ2-2; length: 19; V: TRBV19
DNA: TGTGCCAGTAGTAGTCCCGGGGGAGGGCCAGGCAAAAACATTCAGTACTTC; CDR3: CASSSPGGGPGKNIQYF; size: -; D: TRBD2; J: TRBJ2-4; length: 17; V: TRBV19
DNA: TGTGCCAGTAGGGGGGGCGCATATAGCAATCAGCCCCAGCATTTT; CDR3: CASRGGAYSNQPQHF; size: -; D: -; J: TRBJ1-5; length: 15; V: TRBV6-1
DNA: TGTGCCAGCAGCGTCATCAACGGCGGGGAAGCTTTCTTT; CDR3: CASSVINGGEAFF; size: once; D: -; J: TRBJ1-1; length: 13; V: TRBV9
DNA: TGTGCCAGCAGCGTTGGATGGCGGACAGGGGCCTACGAGCAGTACTTC; CDR3: CASSVGWRTGAYEQYF; size: -; D: TRBD1; J: TRBJ2-7; length: 16; V: TRBV9
DNA: TGTGCCAGCAGGCCGGGACTCTCCCCCTACGAGCAGTACTTC; CDR3: CASRPGLSPYEQYF; size: -; D: -; J: TRBJ2-7; length: 14; V: TRBV27
DNA: TGTGCCAGCAGCACGGACAGGGAGGCCAAGCAGTACTTC; CDR3: CASSTDREAKQYF; size: -; D: TRBD1; J: TRBJ2-7; length: 13; V: TRBV11-2
DNA: TGTGCCAGCAGTGGCCACACGGGGGGACAGGGGGCTATCGAGACCTATGGCTACACCTTC; CDR3: CASSGHTGGQGAIETYGYTF; size: -; D: TRBD1; J: TRBJ1-2; length: 20; V: TRBV2
DNA: TGTGCCAGCAGCTTACCTACAGGGATCGGGGAGCTGTTTTTT; CDR3: CASSLPTGIGELFF; size: -; D: -; J: TRBJ2-2; length: 14; V: TRBV7-8
DNA: TGTGCCAGCAAGGAGGGAATTTACACCGGGGAGCTGTTTTTT; CDR3: CASKEGIYTGELFF; size: -; D: -; J: TRBJ2-2; length: 14; V: TRBV7-8
DNA: TGTGCCAGCAGTAGTGGCTTTCTGGGGGGAATTGCAACTAATGAAAAACTGTTTTTT; CDR3: CASSSGFLGGIATNEKLFF; size: few; D: -; J: TRBJ1-4; length: 19; V: TRBV28
DNA: TGTGCCAGCAGCTCAGGACAGGGTGTTGCCACTGAAGCTTTCTTT; CDR3: CASSSGQGVATEAFF; size: -; D: TRBD1; J: TRBJ1-1; length: 15; V: TRBV5-6
DNA: TGTGCCACCAGGGGGGGAACACAGAGCTCCTATAATTCACCCCTCCACTTT; CDR3: CATRGGTQSSYNSPLHF; size: -; D: TRBD1; J: TRBJ1-6; length: 17; V: TRBV27
DNA: TGTGCCAGCAGCCCGGGGGGCGGGAGGGCCGGGGAGCAGTACTTC; CDR3: CASSPGGGRAGEQYF; size: -; D: TRBD2; J: TRBJ2-7; length: 15; V: TRBV7-6
DNA: TGTGCCAGCAGTTACGAGGGCAGAACCTACGAGCAGTACTTC; CDR3: CASSYEGRTYEQYF; size: -; D: -; J: TRBJ2-7; length: 14; V: TRBV6-5
DNA: TGTGCCAGCAGTGAAGGGCGGCGCGGCAATCAGCCCCAGCATTTT; CDR3: CASSEGRRGNQPQHF; size: -; D: -; J: TRBJ1-5; length: 15; V: TRBV6-1
DNA: TGCGCCAGCAGACAGCAGGTCTCTGGAAACACCATATATTTT; CDR3: CASRQQVSGNTIYF; size: -; D: -; J: TRBJ1-3; length: 14; V: TRBV5-1
DNA: TGTGCCAGCAGTGAAGATGGGGGCTTAGCCAAAAACATTCAGTACTTC; CDR3: CASSEDGGLAKNIQYF; size: -; D: -; J: TRBJ2-4; length: 16; V: TRBV2
DNA: TGCGCCAGCAGCCAAGACAGTTGGGGCACTGAAGCTTTCTTT; CDR3: CASSQDSWGTEAFF; size: -; D: -; J: TRBJ1-1; length: 14; V: TRBV5-1
DNA: TGTGCCACCAGCAGAGGGGGGGGCGATCAGCCCCAGCATTTT; CDR3: CATSRGGGDQPQHF; size: -; D: -; J: TRBJ1-5; length: 14; V: TRBV15
DNA: TGTGCCAGCAGTGGGACTAGCGGGGGGTCCTCCTACAATGAGCAGTTCTTC; CDR3: CASSGTSGGSSYNEQFF; size: -; D: TRBD2; J: TRBJ2-1; length: 17; V: TRBV28
DNA: TGTGCCAGTAGTCCGTCGGGGCAGGGGGCCTACGAGCAGTACTTC; CDR3: CASSPSGQGAYEQYF; size: -; D: TRBD1; J: TRBJ2-7; length: 15; V: TRBV19
DNA: TGTGCCAGCAGTTTGGGGGGATGGACTGAAGCTTTCTTT; CDR3: CASSLGGWTEAFF; size: -; D: -; J: TRBJ1-1; length: 13; V: TRBV28
DNA: TGTGCCAGCAGTTACTACCGCGGAGATCAGCCCCAGCATTTT; CDR3: CASSYYRGDQPQHF; size: -; D: -; J: TRBJ1-5; length: 14; V: TRBV6-5
DNA: TGTGCCAGCAGCTCAACACCAGGGGATAGCTATGGCTACACCTTC; CDR3: CASSSTPGDSYGYTF; size: once; D: -; J: TRBJ1-2; length: 15; V: TRBV7-9
DNA: TGTGCCAGCAGCTTAAGCGACAGGGGAAACTATGGCTACACCTTC; CDR3: CASSLSDRGNYGYTF; size: -; D: TRBD1; J: TRBJ1-2; length: 15; V: TRBV13
DNA: TGTGCCAGTATCCCCTCGAGGGGGCGTACCGGGGAGCTGTTTTTT; CDR3: CASIPSRGRTGELFF; size: -; D: TRBD1; J: TRBJ2-2; length: 15; V: TRBV19
DNA: TGCGCCAGCAGCGCCGTTAAAGGGGGCGGCGACGAGCAGTACTTC; CDR3: CASSAVKGGGDEQYF; size: -; D: TRBD1; J: TRBJ2-7; length: 15; V: TRBV5-1
DNA: TGTGCCAGTAGTCCGGCGACAGGGGGCTTTACAGATACGCAGTATTTT; CDR3: CASSPATGGFTDTQYF; size: -; D: TRBD1; J: TRBJ2-3; length: 16; V: TRBV19
DNA: TGTGCCAGCAGTTTCCCCGGGGGGTTTTGGAATGAGCAGTTCTTC; CDR3: CASSFPGGFWNEQFF; size: -; D: TRBD2; J: TRBJ2-1; length: 15; V: TRBV5-6
DNA: TGTGCCAGCAGTTCCGCTGAGGAGACCCAGTACTTC; CDR3: CASSSAEETQYF; size: -; D: -; J: TRBJ2-5; length: 12; V: TRBV27
DNA: TGTGCCAGCAGCCGTGGGGGGGGCTATGGCTACACCTTC; CDR3: CASSRGGGYGYTF; size: -; D: -; J: TRBJ1-2; length: 13; V: TRBV5-4
DNA: TGTGCCAGCAGCTCAGGTTGGGAGACCCAGTACTTC; CDR3: CASSSGWETQYF; size: -; D: -; J: TRBJ2-5; length: 12; V: TRBV7-6
DNA: TGTGCCAGCAGCTTCGCACAGCTCTCCTACGAGCAGTACTTC; CDR3: CASSFAQLSYEQYF; size: -; D: -; J: TRBJ2-7; length: 14; V: TRBV5-6
DNA: TGTGCCTGGAGTGTTGGTGGGGCGGGAAACACCATATATTTT; CDR3: CAWSVGGAGNTIYF; size: -; D: -; J: TRBJ1-3; length: 14; V: TRBV30
DNA: TGTGCCAGTACCCCGGACAGATCTAACTTTGGCTACACCTTC; CDR3: CASTPDRSNFGYTF; size: -; D: -; J: TRBJ1-2; length: 14; V: TRBV19
DNA: TGTGCCAGCAGTTTTCGGGATCCGTCTTTAGGCTACACCTTC; CDR3: CASSFRDPSLGYTF; size: -; D: -; J: TRBJ1-2; length: 14; V: TRBV27
DNA: TGTGCCAGCAGTGAACAGGGCCAGACTGAAGCTTTCTTT; CDR3: CASSEQGQTEAFF; size: once; D: -; J: TRBJ1-1; length: 13; V: TRBV25-1
DNA: TGCAGCGTCGATGACAGGGGGAAGACTGAAGCTTTCTTT; CDR3: CSVDDRGKTEAFF; size: -; D: TRBD1; J: TRBJ1-1; length: 13; V: TRBV29-1
DNA: TGCGCCAGCAGCTTGAAGGGGACAGTTATTGGGGAGACAGATACGCAGTATTTT; CDR3: CASSLKGTVIGETDTQYF; size: -; D: TRBD1; J: TRBJ2-3; length: 18; V: TRBV5-1
DNA: TGCGCCAGCAGCGAACTACCGGGACAGGGTGTAGCAGATACGCAGTATTTT; CDR3: CASSELPGQGVADTQYF; size: -; D: TRBD1; J: TRBJ2-3; length: 17; V: TRBV5-1
DNA: TGTGCCAGCAGCTTGACAGGGGCCTCAAACACCGGGGAGCTGTTTTTT; CDR3: CASSLTGASNTGELFF; size: -; D: TRBD1; J: TRBJ2-2; length: 16; V: TRBV5-6
DNA: TGCAGCGTGGATTGGACAGGAACCTACGAGCAGTACTTC; CDR3: CSVDWTGTYEQYF; size: -; D: TRBD1; J: TRBJ2-7; length: 13; V: TRBV29-1
DNA: TGTGCCAGCAGCTTACGGTCCCGGGACAGGGAAAACCAAGAGACCCAGTACTTC; CDR3: CASSLRSRDRENQETQYF; size: -; D: TRBD1; J: TRBJ2-5; length: 18; V: TRBV7-8
DNA: TGTGCCAGCAGTTTATCTGCTAGCGGGAGGGCCCTCTACGAGCAGTACTTC; CDR3: CASSLSASGRALYEQYF; size: -; D: TRBD2; J: TRBJ2-7; length: 17; V: TRBV27
DNA: TGTGCCTGGAGGCGGGTAGCCTACAATGAGCAGTTCTTC; CDR3: CAWRRVAYNEQFF; size: -; D: -; J: TRBJ2-1; length: 13; V: TRBV30
DNA: TGTGCCAGCTCAGGGTACGGCTACACCTTC; CDR3: CASSGYGYTF; size: -; D: -; J: TRBJ1-2; length: 10; V: TRBV9
DNA: TGTGCCATCTGGGACAGGGAGGATGAAAAACTGTTTTTT; CDR3: CAIWDREDEKLFF; size: -; D: TRBD1; J: TRBJ1-4; length: 13; V: TRBV6-5
DNA: TGCGCCAGCAGCCTTCAAGGACAGAACCTTGAAAAACTGTTTTTT; CDR3: CASSLQGQNLEKLFF; size: -; D: -; J: TRBJ1-4; length: 15; V: TRBV5-1
DNA: TGTGCCAGCAGGACCTTGAACGGGGACTCCTACGAGCAGTACTTC; CDR3: CASRTLNGDSYEQYF; size: -; D: -; J: TRBJ2-7; length: 15; V: TRBV27
DNA: TGTGCCAGCAGTATCGGGGGGGCGCAAGAGCAGTACTTC; CDR3: CASSIGGAQEQYF; size: -; D: TRBD2; J: TRBJ2-7; length: 13; V: TRBV6-5
DNA: TGTGCCAGTAGTCCCGGACTCTTCACTGAAGCTTTCTTT; CDR3: CASSPGLFTEAFF; size: -; D: -; J: TRBJ1-1; length: 13; V: TRBV19
DNA: TGTGCCTGGAGTGTGAGCCATGAAAAACTGTTTTTT; CDR3: CAWSVSHEKLFF; size: few; D: -; J: TRBJ1-4; length: 12; V: TRBV30